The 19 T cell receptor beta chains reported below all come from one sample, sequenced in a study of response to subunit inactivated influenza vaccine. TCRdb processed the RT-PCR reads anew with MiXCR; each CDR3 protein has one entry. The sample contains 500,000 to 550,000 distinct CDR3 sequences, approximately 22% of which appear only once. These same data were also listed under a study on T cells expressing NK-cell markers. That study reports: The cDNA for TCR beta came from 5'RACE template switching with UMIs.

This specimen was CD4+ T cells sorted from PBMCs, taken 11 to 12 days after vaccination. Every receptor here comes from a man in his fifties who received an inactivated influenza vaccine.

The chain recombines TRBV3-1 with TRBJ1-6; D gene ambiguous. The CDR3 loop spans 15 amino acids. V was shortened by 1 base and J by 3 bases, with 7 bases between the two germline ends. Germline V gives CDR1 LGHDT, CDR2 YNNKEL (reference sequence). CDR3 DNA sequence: TGTGCCAGCAGCCAAGCGGAGGTCTATAATTCACCCCTCCACTTT. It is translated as CASSQAEVYNSPLHF.

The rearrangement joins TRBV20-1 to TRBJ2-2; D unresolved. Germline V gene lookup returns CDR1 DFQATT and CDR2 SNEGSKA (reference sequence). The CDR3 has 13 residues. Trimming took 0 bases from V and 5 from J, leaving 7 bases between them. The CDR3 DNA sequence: TGCAGTGCTAGAGATGTCGTTACCGGGGAGCTGTTTTTT. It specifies CSARDVVTGELFF.

The CDR3 region has the DNA TGTGCCAGCAGTAGGGACCCGTTAAAAGAGACCCAGTACTTC. Translating gives CASSRDPLKETQYF. This rearrangement joins TRBV28 to TRBJ2-5, with D perhaps assigned TRBD1 or TRBD2 (5 bases each). The germline V gene has CDR1 MDHEN and CDR2 SYDVKM. Trimming left V 5 bases short and J 3 bases short, with 13 bases between. This CDR3 comprises 14 residues. Supplemented by reference TRBV28 and TRBJ2-5, the full variable domain reads DVKVTQSSRYLVKRTGEKVFLECVQDMDHENMFWYRQDPGLGLRLIYFSYDVKMKEKGDIPEGYSVSREKKERFSLILESASTNQTSMYLCASSRDPLKETQYFGPGTRLLVL.

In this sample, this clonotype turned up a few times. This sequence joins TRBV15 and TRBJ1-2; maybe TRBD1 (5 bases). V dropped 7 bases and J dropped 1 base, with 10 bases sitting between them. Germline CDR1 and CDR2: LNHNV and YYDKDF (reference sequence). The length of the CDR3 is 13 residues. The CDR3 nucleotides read TGTGCCACCACTAGGGACCTTAACTATGGCTACACCTTC. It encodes CATTRDLNYGYTF.

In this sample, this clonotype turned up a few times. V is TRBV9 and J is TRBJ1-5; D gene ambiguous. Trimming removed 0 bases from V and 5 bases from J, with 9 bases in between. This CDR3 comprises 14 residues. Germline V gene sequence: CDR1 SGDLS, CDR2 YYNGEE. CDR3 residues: CASSVDGRDQPQHF. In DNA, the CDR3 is TGTGCCAGCAGCGTAGACGGGAGAGATCAGCCCCAGCATTTT.

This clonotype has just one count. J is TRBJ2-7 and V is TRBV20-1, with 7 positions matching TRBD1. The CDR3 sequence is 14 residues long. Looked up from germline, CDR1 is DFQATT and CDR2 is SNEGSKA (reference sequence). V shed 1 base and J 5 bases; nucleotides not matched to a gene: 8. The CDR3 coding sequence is TGCAGTGCTAGAGCGTCCGACAGGGTCAACGAGCAGTACTTC. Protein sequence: CSARASDRVNEQYF.

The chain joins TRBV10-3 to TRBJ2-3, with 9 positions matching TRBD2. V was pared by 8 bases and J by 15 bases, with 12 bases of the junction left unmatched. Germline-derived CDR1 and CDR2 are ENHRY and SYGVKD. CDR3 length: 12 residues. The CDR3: CAIFRRLAVKYF. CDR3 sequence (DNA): TGTGCCATCTTCAGGAGACTAGCGGTAAAATATTTT.

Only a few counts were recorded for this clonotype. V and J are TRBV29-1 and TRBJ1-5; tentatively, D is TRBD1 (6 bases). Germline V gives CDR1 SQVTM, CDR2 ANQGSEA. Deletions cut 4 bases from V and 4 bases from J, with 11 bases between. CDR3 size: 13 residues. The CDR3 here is CSVGGTRNQPQHF. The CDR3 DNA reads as TGCAGCGTTGGGGGGACACGAAATCAGCCCCAGCATTTT.

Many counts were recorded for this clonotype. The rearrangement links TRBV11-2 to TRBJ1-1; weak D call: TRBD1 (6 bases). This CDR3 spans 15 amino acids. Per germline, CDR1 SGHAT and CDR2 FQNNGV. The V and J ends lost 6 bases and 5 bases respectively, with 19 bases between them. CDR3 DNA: TGTGCCAGCAGTTTCAACACAGGGCGAGGGACTGAAGCTTTCTTT. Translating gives CASSFNTGRGTEAFF.

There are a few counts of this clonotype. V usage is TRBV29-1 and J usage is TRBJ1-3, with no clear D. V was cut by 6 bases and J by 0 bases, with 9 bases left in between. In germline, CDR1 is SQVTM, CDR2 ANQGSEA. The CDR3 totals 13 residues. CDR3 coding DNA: TGCAGCGTGGGCGACGGCTCTGGAAACACCATATATTTT. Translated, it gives CSVGDGSGNTIYF.

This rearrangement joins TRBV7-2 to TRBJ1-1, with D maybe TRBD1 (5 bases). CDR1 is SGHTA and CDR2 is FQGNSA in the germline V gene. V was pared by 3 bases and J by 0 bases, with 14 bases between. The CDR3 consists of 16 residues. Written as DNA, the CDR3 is TGTGCCAGCAGCTTGCAGGGCTTGGCTATGAACACTGAAGCTTTCTTT. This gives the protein CASSLQGLAMNTEAFF.

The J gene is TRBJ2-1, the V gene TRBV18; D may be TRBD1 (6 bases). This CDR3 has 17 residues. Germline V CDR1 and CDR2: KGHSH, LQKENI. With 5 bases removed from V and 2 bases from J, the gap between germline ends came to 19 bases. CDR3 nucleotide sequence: TGTGCCAGCTCAACGCGGGTTACAGGGTTGGCCTACAATGAGCAGTTCTTC. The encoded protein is CASSTRVTGLAYNEQFF.

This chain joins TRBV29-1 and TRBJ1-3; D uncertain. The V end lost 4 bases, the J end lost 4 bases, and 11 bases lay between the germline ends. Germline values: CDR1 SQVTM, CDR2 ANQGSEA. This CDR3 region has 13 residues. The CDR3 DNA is TGCAGCGTTGCCCCCCTGTTCGGAAACACCATATATTTT. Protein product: CSVAPLFGNTIYF.

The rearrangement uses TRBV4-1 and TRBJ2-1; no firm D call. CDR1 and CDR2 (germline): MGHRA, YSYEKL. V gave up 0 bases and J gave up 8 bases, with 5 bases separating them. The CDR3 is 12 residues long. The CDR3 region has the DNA TGCGCCAGCAGCCAAGATTGGTATGAGCAGTTCTTC. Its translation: CASSQDWYEQFF.

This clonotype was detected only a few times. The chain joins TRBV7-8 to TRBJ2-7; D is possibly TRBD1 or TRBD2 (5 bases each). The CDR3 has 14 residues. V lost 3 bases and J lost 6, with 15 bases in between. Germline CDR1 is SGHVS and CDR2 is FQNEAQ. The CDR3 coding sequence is TGTGCCAGCAGCTTGCCCGGACACGGGACCGAGCAGTACTTC. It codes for CASSLPGHGTEQYF.

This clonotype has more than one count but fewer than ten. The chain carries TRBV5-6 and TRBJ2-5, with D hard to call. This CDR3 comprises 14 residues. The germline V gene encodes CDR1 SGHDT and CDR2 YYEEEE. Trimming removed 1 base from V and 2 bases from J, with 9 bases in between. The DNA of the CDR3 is TGTGCCAGCAGCTTGTTGACTTTTCAAGAGACCCAGTACTTC. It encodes CASSLLTFQETQYF.

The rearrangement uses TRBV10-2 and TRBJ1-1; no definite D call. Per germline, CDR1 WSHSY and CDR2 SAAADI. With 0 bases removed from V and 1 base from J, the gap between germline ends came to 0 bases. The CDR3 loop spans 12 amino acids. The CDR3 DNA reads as TGCGCCAGCAGTGAGTCGAACACTGAAGCTTTCTTT. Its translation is CASSESNTEAFF.

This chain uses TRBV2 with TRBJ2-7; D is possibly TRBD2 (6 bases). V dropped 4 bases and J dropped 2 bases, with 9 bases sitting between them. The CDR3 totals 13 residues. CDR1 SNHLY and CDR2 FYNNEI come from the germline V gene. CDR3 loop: CASSAGTAYEQYF. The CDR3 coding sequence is TGTGCCAGCAGTGCGGGGACTGCCTACGAGCAGTACTTC. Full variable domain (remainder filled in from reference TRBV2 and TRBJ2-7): EPEVTQTPSHQVTQMGQEVILRCVPISNHLYFYWYRQILGQKVEFLVSFYNNEISEKSEIFDDQFSVERPDGSNFTLKIRSTKLEDSAMYFCASSAGTAYEQYFGPGTRLTVT.

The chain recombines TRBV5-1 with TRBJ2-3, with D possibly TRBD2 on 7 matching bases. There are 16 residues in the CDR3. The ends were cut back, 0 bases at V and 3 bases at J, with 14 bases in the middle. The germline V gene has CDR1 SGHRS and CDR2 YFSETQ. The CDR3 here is CASSLAGGVLTDTQYF. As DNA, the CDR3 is TGCGCCAGCAGCTTGGCGGGGGGCGTTTTGACAGATACGCAGTATTTT.